This T cell receptor (beta chain) was captured by sequencing in a study of early T cells in non-severe SARS-CoV-2 infection. This clonotype came up many times. MiXCR, run by TCRdb on the 5' RACE reads, gives a single entry per CDR3 protein. Altogether some 60,000 distinct CDR3 sequences are present, 8.5% to 10% being singletons, with the ten largest covering 8.6%. The clonotype comes from an adult who was a healthcare worker with PCR-confirmed SARS-CoV-2 infection or an uninfected control (not recorded which). Sequenced: whole blood.

CDR3 sequence: CATSPGLAAVTDTQYF. The CDR3 DNA follows: TGTGCCACCAGTCCCGGATTAGCGGCAGTCACAGATACGCAGTATTTT. The rearrangement joins TRBV24-1 to TRBJ2-3, with D possibly matching TRBD2 (6 bases). This CDR3 contains 16 residues. Deletions cut 6 bases from V and 2 bases from J, with 17 bases between. Looked up from germline, CDR1 is KGHDR and CDR2 is SFDVKD.